Ten or more counts support the clone carrying this T cell receptor (beta chain). Its matching antigen is unknown. Construction of TCR beta libraries was performed using quantitative 5'-RACE with molecular barcodes. Using its own MiXCR run on the 5' RACE reads, TCRdb lists one record per CDR3 protein. Of around 490,000 distinct CDR3 sequences in the sample, roughly 5.2% were seen once. V lost 7 bases to trimming and J lost 5 bases; unmatched junction nucleotides: 10. The CDR3 extends over 14 amino acids. Germline CDR1 reads SQVTM; CDR2 reads ANQGSEA. This sample is drawn from a study of CD8 T cells in ankylosing spondylitis. Study results and limitations: Ankylosing spondylitis blood seemed to carry a telltale TCR beta motif made of under 10 highly homologous variants. As for the disease-linked clones, they showed a CD8+ phenotype and occurred at relatively low frequencies in peripheral blood. Earlier authors reported some of these motif variants in reactive arthritis synovial fluid and blood.

The chain links TRBV29-1 to TRBJ1-4; 7 bases are a match to TRBD1. The source of this sequence is a male donor with ankylosing spondylitis. The sample was blood, either unsorted or a sorted T cell fraction (not recorded which). In nucleotides, the CDR3 is TGCAGCGGGATGTCGGGACAGCGGAATGAAAAACTGTTTTTT. Translation: CSGMSGQRNEKLFF.